Listed below are T cell receptor beta chains from one sample, sequenced in a study of PD-1 blockade in classical Hodgkin lymphoma. TCRdb's table, derived via immunoSEQ multiplex PCR, lists solely in-frame clones and lacks some. The data hold roughly 28,000 clones, with approximately 66% observed a single time. The source material was peripheral blood mononuclear cells (PBMCs), sampled before the second cycle of nivolumab. The receptors were sampled from a human donor with classical Hodgkin lymphoma. Both conserved end residues are part of each CDR3. The order of the fields is V gene, J gene, CDR3 protein.

v_gene: TRBV19
j_gene: TRBJ1-2
CDR3aa: CASSLSRHGYTF

v_gene: TRBV2
j_gene: TRBJ2-3
CDR3aa: CASSDKLASGISDTQYF

v_gene: TRBV19
j_gene: TRBJ1-1
CDR3aa: CASSLLGDTEAFF

v_gene: TRBV19
j_gene: TRBJ2-2
CDR3aa: CASSIRGNGELFF

v_gene: TRBV28
j_gene: TRBJ2-1
CDR3aa: CASSFANMRNEQFF

v_gene: TRBV5-8
j_gene: TRBJ2-5
CDR3aa: CASSLPWGEETQYF

v_gene: TRBV6-5
j_gene: TRBJ2-3
CDR3aa: CASRPLAGEKYF

v_gene: TRBV11-2
j_gene: TRBJ2-7
CDR3aa: CASSLAPGRSEQYF

v_gene: TRBV4-2
j_gene: TRBJ2-1
CDR3aa: CASSPRVGSGDHEQFF

v_gene: TRBV2
j_gene: TRBJ1-4
CDR3aa: CASSVRVGEKLFF

v_gene: TRBV28
j_gene: TRBJ2-2
CDR3aa: CASSFLSLGPGELFF

v_gene: TRBV28
j_gene: TRBJ2-3
CDR3aa: CASNSWVENTDTQYF

v_gene: TRBV7-2
j_gene: TRBJ1-4
CDR3aa: CASSLDSSTNEKLFF

v_gene: TRBV29-1
j_gene: TRBJ1-2
CDR3aa: CSVYPGGIDRDGYTF

v_gene: TRBV15
j_gene: TRBJ1-2
CDR3aa: CATSSQELGKTRFQGYTF

v_gene: TRBV6-5
j_gene: TRBJ1-1
CDR3aa: CASRGTGGLTEAFF

v_gene: TRBV18
j_gene: TRBJ1-5
CDR3aa: CASSAGTANQPQHF

v_gene: TRBV28
j_gene: TRBJ1-3
CDR3aa: CASSSSGTGVGNTIYF

v_gene: TRBV20-1
j_gene: TRBJ2-7
CDR3aa: CSASHIYEQYF

v_gene: TRBV6-4
j_gene: TRBJ2-3
CDR3aa: CASSATGASTDTQYF

v_gene: TRBV29-1
j_gene: TRBJ1-1
CDR3aa: CSVPTPLRGITEAFF

v_gene: TRBV6-5
j_gene: TRBJ1-6
CDR3aa: CASTLTSSYNSPLHF

v_gene: TRBV5-8
j_gene: TRBJ1-5
CDR3aa: CASSLSRQGTNQPQHF

v_gene: TRBV10-3
j_gene: TRBJ1-2
CDR3aa: CATGQGNYGYTF

v_gene: TRBV19
j_gene: TRBJ1-4
CDR3aa: CASSIVANEKLFF

v_gene: TRBV10-2
j_gene: TRBJ2-3
CDR3aa: CASSEDRVGTDTQYF

v_gene: TRBV21-1
j_gene: TRBJ2-2
CDR3aa: CASSKLGLAGGCHTGELFF

v_gene: TRBV6-1
j_gene: TRBJ2-7
CDR3aa: CASSSPGLASYEQYF

v_gene: TRBV27
j_gene: TRBJ2-1
CDR3aa: CASSLYIGAVGYNEQFF

v_gene: TRBV28
j_gene: TRBJ2-7
CDR3aa: CASSPPGQGALHEQYF

v_gene: TRBV28
j_gene: TRBJ2-3
CDR3aa: CASSFGAGAVDTQYF

v_gene: TRBV28
j_gene: TRBJ1-5
CDR3aa: CATAFVEQPQHF

v_gene: TRBV19
j_gene: TRBJ2-5
CDR3aa: CASSIRAGFGSGQETQYF